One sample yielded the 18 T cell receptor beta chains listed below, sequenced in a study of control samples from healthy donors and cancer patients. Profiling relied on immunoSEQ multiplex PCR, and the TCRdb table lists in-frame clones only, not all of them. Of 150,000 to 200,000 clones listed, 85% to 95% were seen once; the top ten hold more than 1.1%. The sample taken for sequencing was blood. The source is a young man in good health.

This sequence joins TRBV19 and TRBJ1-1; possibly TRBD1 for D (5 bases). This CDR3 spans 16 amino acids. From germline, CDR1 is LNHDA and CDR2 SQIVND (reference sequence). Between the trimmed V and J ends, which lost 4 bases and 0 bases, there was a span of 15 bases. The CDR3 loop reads CASSTRTGLMNTEAFF. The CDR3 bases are TGTGCCAGTAGTACCAGGACGGGACTTATGAACACTGAAGCTTTCTTT.

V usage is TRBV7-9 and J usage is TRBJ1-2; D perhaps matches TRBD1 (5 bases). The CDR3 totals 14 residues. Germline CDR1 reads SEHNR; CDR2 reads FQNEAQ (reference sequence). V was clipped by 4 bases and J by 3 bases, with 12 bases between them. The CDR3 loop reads CASSSSGADYGYTF. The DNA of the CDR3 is TGTGCCAGCAGCTCCTCCGGGGCAGACTATGGCTACACCTTC.

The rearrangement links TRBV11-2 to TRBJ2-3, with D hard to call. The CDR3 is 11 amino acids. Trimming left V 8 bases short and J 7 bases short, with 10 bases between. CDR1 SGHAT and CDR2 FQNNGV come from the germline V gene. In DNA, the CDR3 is TGTGCCAGCGAAGCGCAGCATACGCAGTATTTT. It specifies CASEAQHTQYF.

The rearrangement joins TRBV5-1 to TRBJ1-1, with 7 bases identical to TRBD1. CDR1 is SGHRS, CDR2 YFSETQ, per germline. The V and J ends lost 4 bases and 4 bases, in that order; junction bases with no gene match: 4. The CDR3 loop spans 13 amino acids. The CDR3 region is CASSRTGLTEAFF. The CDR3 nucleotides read TGCGCCAGCAGCAGGACAGGTCTCACTGAAGCTTTCTTT.

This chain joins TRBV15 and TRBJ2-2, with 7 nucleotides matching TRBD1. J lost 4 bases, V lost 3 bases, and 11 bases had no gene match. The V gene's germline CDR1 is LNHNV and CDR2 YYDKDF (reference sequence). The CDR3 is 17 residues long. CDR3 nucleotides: TGTGCCACCAGCAGCCTTAGACAGGGACGAGGCACCGGGGAGCTGTTTTTT. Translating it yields CATSSLRQGRGTGELFF.

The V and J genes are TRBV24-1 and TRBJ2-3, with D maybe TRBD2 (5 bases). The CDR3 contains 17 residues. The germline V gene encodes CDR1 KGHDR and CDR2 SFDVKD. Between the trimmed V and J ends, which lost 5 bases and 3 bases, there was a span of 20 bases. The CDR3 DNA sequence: TGTGCCACCAGTGGAGGAGGCGGCTCCCGGTCGACAGATACGCAGTATTTT. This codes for CATSGGGGSRSTDTQYF.

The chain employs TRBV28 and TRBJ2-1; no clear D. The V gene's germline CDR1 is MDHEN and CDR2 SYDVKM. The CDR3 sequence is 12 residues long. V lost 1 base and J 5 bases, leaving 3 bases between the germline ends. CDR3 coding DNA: TGTGCCAGCAGTTTATTGCACAATGAGCAGTTCTTC. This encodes CASSLLHNEQFF.

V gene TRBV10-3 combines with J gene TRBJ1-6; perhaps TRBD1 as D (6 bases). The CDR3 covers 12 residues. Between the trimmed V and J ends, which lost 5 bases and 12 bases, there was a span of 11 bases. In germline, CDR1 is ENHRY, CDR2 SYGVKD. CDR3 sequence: CAISTQGIPLHF. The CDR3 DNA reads TGTGCCATCAGTACGCAGGGGATACCCCTCCACTTT.

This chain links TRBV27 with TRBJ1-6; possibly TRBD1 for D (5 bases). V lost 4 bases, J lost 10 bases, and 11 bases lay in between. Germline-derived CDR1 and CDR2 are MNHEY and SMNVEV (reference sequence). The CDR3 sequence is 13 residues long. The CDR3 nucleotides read TGTGCCAGCAGTTCTGGGGGAAGGTCACCCCTCCACTTT. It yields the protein CASSSGGRSPLHF.

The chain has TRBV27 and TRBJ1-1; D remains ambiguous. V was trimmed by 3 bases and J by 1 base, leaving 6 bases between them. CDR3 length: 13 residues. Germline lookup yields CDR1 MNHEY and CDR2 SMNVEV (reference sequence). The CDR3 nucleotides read TGTGCCAGCAGTTTTTCAGGGAACACTGAAGCTTTCTTT. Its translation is CASSFSGNTEAFF.

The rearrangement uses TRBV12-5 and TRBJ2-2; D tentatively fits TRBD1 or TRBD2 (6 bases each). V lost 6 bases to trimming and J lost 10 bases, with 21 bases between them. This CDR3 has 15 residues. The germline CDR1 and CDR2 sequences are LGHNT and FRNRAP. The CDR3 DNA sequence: TGTGCTAGTGGCCGAGGACTATCACGACAGGAGGAGCTGTTTTTT. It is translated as CASGRGLSRQEELFF.

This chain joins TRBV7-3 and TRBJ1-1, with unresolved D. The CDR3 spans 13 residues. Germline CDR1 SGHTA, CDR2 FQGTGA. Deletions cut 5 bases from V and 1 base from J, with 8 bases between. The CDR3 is CASSGRENTEAFF. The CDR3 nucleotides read TGTGCCAGCAGCGGGCGGGAGAACACTGAAGCTTTCTTT.

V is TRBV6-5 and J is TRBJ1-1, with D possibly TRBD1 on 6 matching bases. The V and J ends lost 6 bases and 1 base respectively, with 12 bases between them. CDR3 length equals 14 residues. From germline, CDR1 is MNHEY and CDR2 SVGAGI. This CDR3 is CASRRQGKNTEAFF. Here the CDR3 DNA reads TGTGCCAGCAGGCGGCAGGGGAAGAACACTGAAGCTTTCTTT.

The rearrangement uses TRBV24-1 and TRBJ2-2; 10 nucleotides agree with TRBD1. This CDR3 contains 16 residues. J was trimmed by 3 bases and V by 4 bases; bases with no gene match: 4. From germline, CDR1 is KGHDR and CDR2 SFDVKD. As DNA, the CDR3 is TGTGCCACCAGTGACTCCGGGACAGGGGACACCGGGGAGCTGTTTTTT. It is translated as CATSDSGTGDTGELFF.

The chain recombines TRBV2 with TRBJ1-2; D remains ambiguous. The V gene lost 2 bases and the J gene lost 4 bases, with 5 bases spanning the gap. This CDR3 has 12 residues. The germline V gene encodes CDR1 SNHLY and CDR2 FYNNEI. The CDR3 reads CASSETAYGYTF. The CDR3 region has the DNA TGTGCCAGCAGTGAAACGGCCTATGGCTACACCTTC.

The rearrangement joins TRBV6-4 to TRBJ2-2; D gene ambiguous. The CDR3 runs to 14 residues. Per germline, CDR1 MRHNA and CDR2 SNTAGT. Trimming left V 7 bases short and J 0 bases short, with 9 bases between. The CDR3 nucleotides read TGTGCCAGCACTAAGACTCCGAACACCGGGGAGCTGTTTTTT. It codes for CASTKTPNTGELFF.

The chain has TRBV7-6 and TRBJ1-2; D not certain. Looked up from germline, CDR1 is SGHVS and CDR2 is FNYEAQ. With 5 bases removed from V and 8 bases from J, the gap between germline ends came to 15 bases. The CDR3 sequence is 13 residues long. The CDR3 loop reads CASSPSRQGGYTF. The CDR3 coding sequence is TGTGCCAGCAGCCCCAGTAGGCAAGGCGGCTACACCTTC.

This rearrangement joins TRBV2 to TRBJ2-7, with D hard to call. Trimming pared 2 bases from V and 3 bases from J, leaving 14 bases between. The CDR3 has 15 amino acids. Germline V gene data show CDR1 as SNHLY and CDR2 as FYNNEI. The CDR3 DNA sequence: TGTGCCAGCAGTGAACAGGACGGGCCGTACTACGAGCAGTACTTC. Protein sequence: CASSEQDGPYYEQYF.